The TCR beta chain under discussion was sequenced for a study of OX40 agonist ivuxolimab in advanced cancers. Clones were sequenced by immunoSEQ multiplex PCR, and TCRdb holds only the in-frame ones, with some missing. The top ten hold around 0.5% of the sample, which has 85,000 to 130,000 clones, around nine tenths seen once. The CDR3 runs 16 residues. In germline, CDR1 is MGHDK, CDR2 SYGVNS. V lost 2 bases and J 4 bases, leaving 15 bases between the germline ends. The material was CD4+ or CD8+ T cells sorted from blood, obtained in a trial of the OX40 agonist ivuxolimab. The chain uses TRBV25-1 and TRBJ1-5; possibly TRBD1 for D (6 bases). The receptor was isolated from an adult with an advanced solid tumor such as melanoma, head and neck, liver or kidney cancer. The CDR3 region has the DNA TGTGCCAGCAGTGAAGGTTCCGGGACACGAAATCAGCCCCAGCATTTT. Its translation is CASSEGSGTRNQPQHF.